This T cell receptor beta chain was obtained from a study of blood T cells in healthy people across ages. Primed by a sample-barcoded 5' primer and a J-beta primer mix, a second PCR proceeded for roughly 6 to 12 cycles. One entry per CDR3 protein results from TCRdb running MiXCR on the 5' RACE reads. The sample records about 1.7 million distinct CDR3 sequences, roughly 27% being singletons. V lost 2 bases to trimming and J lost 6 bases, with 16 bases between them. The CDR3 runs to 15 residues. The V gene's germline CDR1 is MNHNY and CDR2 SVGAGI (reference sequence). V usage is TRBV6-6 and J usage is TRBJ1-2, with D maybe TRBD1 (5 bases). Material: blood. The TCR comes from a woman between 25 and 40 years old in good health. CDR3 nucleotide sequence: TGTGCCAGCAGTTACCATCCCCAGGGTAAAAATGGCTACACCTTC. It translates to CASSYHPQGKNGYTF.